This T cell receptor (beta chain) was recovered during a study of blood T cell repertoires in COVID-19. V was clipped by 6 bases and J by 8 bases; unmatched bases: 11. This CDR3 region has 16 residues. Germline CDR1 reads MDHEN; CDR2 reads SYDVKM. Per the study methods: Estimates of nucleated cell counts were drawn from the amplification of reference gene primers. Data came from immunoSEQ multiplex PCR; TCRdb stores just in-frame clones and leaves some out. V and J calls and clone size are copied from that table; D and trimming were computed from the DNA. The sample records about 120,000 clones, roughly 90% being singletons.

The sequenced sample consisted of peripheral blood. The sequence came from a human donor in a cohort sampled during active COVID-19. V usage is TRBV28 and J usage is TRBJ2-1, with 12 positions matching TRBD2. Written as DNA, the CDR3 is TGTGCCAGCAGACCACCACCGGGACTAGCGGGTCATGAGCAGTTCTTC. This codes for CASRPPPGLAGHEQFF.